This T cell receptor beta chain derives from a study of T-cell memory formation after mild COVID-19. Findings and caveats of the study: Researchers report contracting CD4+ clones mostly in CM and EM, with CD8+ clones in EMRA. Some clones that responded turned up in pre-infection memory, which suggests that cross-reactive memory joined in.

Constant-segment primers and 5'RACE yielded cDNA libraries for TCR alpha and TCR beta, each carrying sample barcodes and UMIs. MiXCR, applied by TCRdb to the 5' RACE reads, yields one record per CDR3 protein. The data show tens of thousands of distinct CDR3 sequences, with around 21% seen just once and 1.5% to 1.7% held by the top ten. On this clonotype itself: Its antigen is undetermined.

The ends lost 4 bases at V and 7 bases at J; junction bases unmatched: 5. The CDR3 spans 14 residues. The V gene's germline CDR1 is LNHDA and CDR2 SQIVND (reference sequence). Sequenced sample: PBMCs or a T cell subset sorted from them (not recorded which). The receptor's source is an adult who had mild COVID-19 (a few samples of this study predate the infection). Cell type and time point are not known. The V gene is TRBV19, the J gene TRBJ2-5; 11 bases are shared with TRBD1. The CDR3 sequence: CASSTDRGLGTQYF. In DNA form, the CDR3 reads TGTGCCAGTAGTACGGACAGGGGGCTGGGGACCCAGTACTTC.